Each of the 28 T cell receptor beta chains below was sequenced from the same sample in a study of regulatory T cells in long-lasting Graves disease. With iRepertoire HTBI primers and Arm-PCR of CDR3 regions, TCR beta libraries were built. Via MiXCR, TCRdb re-called the multiplex PCR reads, giving one row per CDR3 protein. Among roughly 470,000 distinct CDR3 sequences listed, less than 25% were seen once. Time point defined: persistent/refractory GD, antithyroid drugs over 5 years with positive TRAb. RNA from PBMCs was the source of the TCR library. The material was peripheral blood mononuclear cells (PBMCs), obtained when the disease was refractory, from a patient treated with antithyroid drugs. These receptors originate from a female donor with Graves disease.

The chain employs TRBV4-3 and TRBJ2-2; TRBD2 matches at 8 bases. Looked up from germline, CDR1 is LGHNA and CDR2 is YSLEER. The CDR3 spans 15 residues. V gave up 0 bases and J gave up 7 bases; unmatched junction bases: 4. CDR3 DNA sequence: TGCGCCAGCAGCCAAGAAAGCGGGAGTTTCGGGGAGCTGTTTTTT. The encoded protein is CASSQESGSFGELFF.

The sample holds many counts of this clonotype. The chain recombines TRBV6-1 with TRBJ1-5, with 9 bases fitting TRBD1. CDR3 size: 16 residues. Germline V gene data show CDR1 as MNHNS and CDR2 as SASEGT. V shed 3 bases, J shed 5 bases, and the junction held 8 bases outside the gene matches. CDR3 residues: CASSDWDRAFDQPQHF. DNA of the CDR3: TGTGCCAGCAGTGACTGGGACAGGGCTTTCGATCAGCCCCAGCATTTT.

The chain is built from TRBV29-1 and TRBJ2-7, with TRBD2 matching over 7 bases. The CDR3 loop spans 13 amino acids. J gave up 2 bases and V 6 bases, and 7 bases lay outside the gene matches. CDR1 is SQVTM and CDR2 is ANQGSEA in the germline V gene. For the CDR3, the DNA is TGCAGCGTCCTAGCGGACCCACCCTACGAGCAGTACTTC. This sequence encodes CSVLADPPYEQYF.

The chain uses TRBV6-2 or TRBV6-3 and TRBJ2-3; D is possibly TRBD1 or TRBD2 (5 bases each). Trimming removed 5 bases at V and 8 bases at J, with 23 bases between. Germline-derived CDR1 and CDR2 are MNHEY and SVGEGT. The CDR3 loop spans 16 amino acids. As DNA, the CDR3 is TGTGCCAGCAGTCCCGCATGGGACGCCCTCGCGGGTACGCAGTATTTT. Encoded protein: CASSPAWDALAGTQYF.

The chain is built from TRBV19 and TRBJ1-5; D not resolved. The V end lost 9 bases, the J end lost 3 bases, and 18 bases lay between the germline ends. The CDR3 contains 15 residues. Germline V gene data show CDR1 as LNHDA and CDR2 as SQIVND (reference sequence). The CDR3 loop reads CASSPKLGNNQPQHF. The CDR3 region has the DNA TGTGCCAGCTCCCCCAAATTGGGAAACAATCAGCCCCAGCATTTT.

This clonotype was seen many times. The J gene is TRBJ1-1, the V gene TRBV30, with a weak D call TRBD1 (5 bases). CDR1 is GTSNPN and CDR2 is SVGIG in the germline V gene (reference sequence). Trimming removed 1 base at V and 2 bases at J, with 8 bases between. The CDR3 covers 13 residues. CDR3 region: CAWSATVNTEAFF. The CDR3 region has the DNA TGTGCCTGGAGTGCGACAGTCAACACTGAAGCTTTCTTT.

This clonotype was counted only a few times. The chain links TRBV13 to TRBJ2-2; 10 bases line up with TRBD1. CDR1 and CDR2 from the germline V gene are PRHDT and FYEKMQ (reference sequence). V dropped 2 bases and J dropped 3; count of bases not matched to a gene: 6. The CDR3 covers 17 residues. DNA for the CDR3: TGTGCCAGCAGCTTAAGAACCGGGACAGGGGACACCGGGGAGCTGTTTTTT. Translation: CASSLRTGTGDTGELFF.

This clonotype was found many times. The chain recombines TRBV6-1 with TRBJ2-7, with D maybe TRBD1 (6 bases). The CDR3 runs to 15 residues. Between the trimmed V and J ends, which lost 7 bases and 3 bases, there was a span of 19 bases. Germline values: CDR1 MNHNS, CDR2 SASEGT. The chain's CDR3 is CASMTANRDLYEQYF. The CDR3 DNA reads TGTGCCAGCATGACGGCCAACAGGGACCTCTACGAGCAGTACTTC.

This clonotype occurred many times. The chain carries TRBV28 and TRBJ1-5; no firm D call. Looked up from germline, CDR1 is MDHEN and CDR2 is SYDVKM. The V end lost 2 bases, the J end lost 9 bases, and 11 bases lay between the germline ends. The CDR3 has 13 amino acids. CDR3 sequence: CASSLIPLGPQHF. CDR3 bases: TGTGCCAGCAGTTTAATCCCCCTGGGGCCCCAGCATTTT.

This clonotype was seen at least ten times. This chain links TRBV20-1 with TRBJ1-1; D is perhaps TRBD1 (5 bases). The germline V and J ends were trimmed by 5 bases and 8 bases, with 21 bases remaining between them. Germline V gene lookup returns CDR1 DFQATT and CDR2 SNEGSKA (reference sequence). The CDR3 covers 14 residues. This chain's CDR3 is CSAHDRSQGTEAFF. CDR3 sequence (DNA): TGCAGTGCTCACGATCGCTCTCAAGGGACCGAAGCTTTCTTT.

J is TRBJ2-5 and V is TRBV9; no reliable D call. V lost 0 bases and J lost 1, with 13 bases in between. This CDR3 is 16 amino acids long. The germline gives CDR1 SGDLS, CDR2 YYNGEE. CDR3 DNA: TGTGCCAGCAGCGTAGGTGGGGTTGGAGTCCAAGAGACCCAGTACTTC. This sequence encodes CASSVGGVGVQETQYF.

The chain combines TRBV6-1 with TRBJ2-7; the D is unclear. Germline V gives CDR1 MNHNS, CDR2 SASEGT. The V and J ends lost 4 bases and 2 bases respectively, with 6 bases between them. The CDR3 extends over 12 amino acids. CDR3 bases: TGTGCCAGCAGTGCTTGGGCCTACGAGCAGTACTTC. Its translation is CASSAWAYEQYF.

This clonotype was observed a few times. V gene TRBV29-1 combines with J gene TRBJ1-1, with a possible D match to TRBD1 (6 bases). V was shortened by 7 bases and J by 5 bases, with 17 bases between the two germline ends. This CDR3 has 13 residues. Germline CDR1 reads SQVTM; CDR2 reads ANQGSEA. CDR3 amino acids: CSAKQGPWTEAFF. Here the CDR3 DNA reads TGCAGCGCCAAACAGGGTCCATGGACTGAAGCTTTCTTT.

This clonotype came up a few times. The CDR3 sequence: CASSTLQGPIAEAFF. CDR3 in DNA: TGTGCCAGTAGCACCCTACAGGGGCCTATCGCTGAAGCTTTCTTT. The chain recombines TRBV19 with TRBJ1-1, with 7 positions matching TRBD1. V shed 6 bases, J shed 6 bases, and the junction held 13 bases outside the gene matches. In germline, CDR1 is LNHDA, CDR2 SQIVND (reference sequence). The CDR3 has 15 residues.

The table lists this clonotype with many counts. The genes are TRBV6-9 and TRBJ1-1, with D uncertain. Trimming stripped 3 bases from V and 0 bases from J, with 17 bases between. CDR3 length equals 17 residues. Germline CDR1 and CDR2: MNHGY and SVAAGI. The CDR3: CASSYSGVRGMNTEAFF. DNA of the CDR3: TGTGCCAGCAGTTACTCCGGCGTGCGTGGGATGAACACTGAAGCTTTCTTT.

This clonotype appeared a few times. CDR3 sequence (DNA): TGTGCCACCAGTGATTCCGGGACTAGCGGTACGAACACCGGGGAGCTGTTTTTT. It is translated as CATSDSGTSGTNTGELFF. The chain is built from TRBV24-1 and TRBJ2-2, with 11 bases that match TRBD2. Germline loops: CDR1 KGHDR, CDR2 SFDVKD. This CDR3 has 18 residues. After removal of 2 bases from V and 0 bases from J, the junction contained 4 bases not matched to a gene.

The sample holds many counts of this clonotype. This rearrangement joins TRBV29-1 to TRBJ2-5; the match to TRBD1 covers 7 bases. J lost 7 bases, V lost 0 bases, and 8 bases had no gene match. The CDR3 runs 14 residues. Germline CDR1 and CDR2: SQVTM and ANQGSEA. CDR3 residues: CSVEDLVGGGTQYF. In DNA, the CDR3 is TGCAGCGTTGAAGATCTCGTAGGGGGCGGGACCCAGTACTTC.

This clonotype showed up many times. The V and J genes are TRBV6-1 and TRBJ1-4; 9 bases line up with TRBD1. Per the germline V gene, CDR1 is MNHNS and CDR2 is SASEGT. This CDR3 is built from 15 residues. Trimming at V came to 9 bases and at J to 7 bases, leaving 12 bases not matched to a gene. CDR3 DNA: TGTGCCAGTAAAGGTTTCGGGACAGGGTCTGAAAAACTGTTTTTT. It specifies CASKGFGTGSEKLFF.

This clonotype was counted many times. The rearrangement joins TRBV20-1 to TRBJ2-7; D possibly corresponds to TRBD1 (6 bases). Trimming took off 3 bases at V and 3 bases at J, with 24 bases between the two ends. The CDR3 has 17 amino acids. Germline CDR1 reads DFQATT; CDR2 reads SNEGSKA (reference sequence). Written as DNA, the CDR3 is TGCAGTGCTAGCCCTTTTCGAACAGGGAGTGGGATCTACGAGCAGTACTTC. Translating it yields CSASPFRTGSGIYEQYF.

Concerning this clonotype: The junction differs from germline at one of its ends, possibly a read error. The V call is TRBV19, the J call TRBJ1-5; no definite D call. Germline CDR1 is LNHDA and CDR2 is SQIVND (reference sequence). CDR3 length equals 14 residues. CDR3 DNA sequence: TGTTCCAGTAGTATTGGGATACTTAATCAGCCCCAGCATTTT. It is translated as CSSSIGILNQPQHF.

This clonotype was picked up many times. The chain combines TRBV28 with TRBJ1-1; D remains ambiguous. The CDR3 consists of 12 residues. Germline V gene sequence: CDR1 MDHEN, CDR2 SYDVKM. Between the trimmed V and J ends, which lost 5 bases and 0 bases, there was a span of 4 bases. CDR3 in amino acids: CASSTMNTEAFF. In nucleotides, the CDR3 is TGTGCCAGCAGTACCATGAACACTGAAGCTTTCTTT.

This chain joins TRBV6-1 and TRBJ1-2; 8 nucleotides agree with TRBD1. The V and J ends lost 5 bases and 5 bases, in that order; junction bases with no gene match: 10. Germline CDR1 and CDR2: MNHNS and SASEGT. The CDR3 is made up of 15 amino acids. Here the CDR3 reads CASSIRTGILYGYTF. DNA for the CDR3: TGTGCCAGCAGTATACGGACAGGGATCTTATATGGCTACACCTTC.

This clonotype was counted only a few times. V usage is TRBV11-3 and J usage is TRBJ2-3; 8 bases map to TRBD2. Germline values: CDR1 SGHNT, CDR2 YENEEA. With V trimmed by 5 bases and J by 6 bases, 13 bases remained unmatched. There are 16 residues in the CDR3. In DNA, the CDR3 is TGTGCCAGCAGCCCGACTAGCGCGAGTCCGTTGGATACGCAGTATTTT. This encodes CASSPTSASPLDTQYF.

This clonotype was seen a handful of times. V gene TRBV29-1 combines with J gene TRBJ1-4; D is unresolved. With 4 bases removed from V and 8 bases from J, the gap between germline ends came to 8 bases. Germline V gene sequence: CDR1 SQVTM, CDR2 ANQGSEA. The CDR3 contains 11 residues. CDR3 sequence: CSVVGGEKLFF. The CDR3 bases are TGCAGCGTTGTGGGAGGCGAAAAACTGTTTTTT.

This clonotype was observed a few times. This rearrangement joins TRBV25-1 to TRBJ1-1; D not resolved. The CDR3 extends over 12 amino acids. Trimming removed 6 bases at V and 10 bases at J, with 15 bases between. From germline, CDR1 is MGHDK and CDR2 SYGVNS. CDR3 nucleotides: TGTGCCAGCAGCCGCGAACTCACCGTAGCTTTCTTT. As protein: CASSRELTVAFF.

This clonotype was seen many times. This chain connects TRBV12-3 or TRBV12-4 to TRBJ2-4; TRBD1 agrees at 8 bases. The ends lost 3 bases at V and 1 base at J; junction bases unmatched: 5. The CDR3 totals 16 residues. CDR3 nucleotides: TGTGCCAGCAGTTTGTGGACAGGGTGGGCCAAAAACATTCAGTACTTC. Its translation is CASSLWTGWAKNIQYF.

This clonotype was counted many times. The chain has TRBV7-9 and TRBJ2-5; TRBD2 matches 11 bases. CDR1 and CDR2 (germline): SEHNR, FQNEAQ (reference sequence). This CDR3 spans 16 amino acids. The V gene end was trimmed by 3 bases and the J gene end by 5 bases; junction bases not matched to a gene: 8. CDR3 in amino acids: CASSFSGRAFGETQYF. Written as DNA, the CDR3 is TGTGCCAGCAGCTTTAGCGGGAGGGCCTTCGGGGAGACCCAGTACTTC.

At least ten counts were recorded for this clonotype. The rearrangement uses TRBV20-1 and TRBJ1-2, with TRBD1 matching over 7 bases. From germline, CDR1 is DFQATT and CDR2 SNEGSKA (reference sequence). CDR3 length: 13 residues. The CDR3: CRGGDRANYGYTF. CDR3 nucleotides: TGCAGGGGGGGGGACAGAGCTAACTATGGCTACACCTTC.